The rows below give T cell receptor beta chains drawn from one sample of a study of T cells in Graves' hyperthyroidism and ophthalmopathy. One entry per CDR3 protein, called by TCRdb with MiXCR from the multiplex PCR reads. The sample lists approximately 430,000 distinct CDR3 sequences, roughly 14% occurring once. The specimen sequenced was blood. Receptors originate from a man in his late teens or twenties with Graves' ophthalmopathy. CDR3s include the opening cysteine and the closing phenylalanine or tryptophan. Fields, in order: CDR3 DNA, CDR3 protein, D gene, clone size, V gene, J gene. D genes are given only for firm matches. Clone size is not always given. Where it is, it says once, few, many or a class for expanded clones.

CDR3nt: TGTGCCAGCTCACCTATCTCGTCCAGGGTCACTGAAGCTTTCTTT
CDR3aa: CASSPISSRVTEAFF
d_gene: -
abundance: many
v_gene: TRBV18
j_gene: TRBJ1-1

CDR3nt: TGTGCCAGCAGCTGGGGGACAGGGGAGCAAGAGACCCAGTACTTC
CDR3aa: CASSWGTGEQETQYF
d_gene: TRBD1
abundance: many
v_gene: TRBV7-9
j_gene: TRBJ2-5

CDR3nt: TGTGCCATCAGGGAAGAGGGGAATCAGCCCCAGCATTTT
CDR3aa: CAIREEGNQPQHF
d_gene: -
abundance: many
v_gene: TRBV10-3
j_gene: TRBJ1-5

CDR3nt: TGTGCCAGCAGCGCCACTAAAGATAGCAATCAGCCCCAGCATTTT
CDR3aa: CASSATKDSNQPQHF
d_gene: -
abundance: many
v_gene: TRBV5-5
j_gene: TRBJ1-5

CDR3nt: TGTGCCAGCAGCCAAGCAGGACTAGCGGGGACCTACGAGCAGTACTTC
CDR3aa: CASSQAGLAGTYEQYF
d_gene: TRBD2
abundance: many
v_gene: TRBV3-1
j_gene: TRBJ2-7

CDR3nt: TGTGCCTGGAACCACGGACAGTGTAACTATGGCTACACCTTC
CDR3aa: CAWNHGQCNYGYTF
d_gene: -
abundance: few
v_gene: TRBV30
j_gene: TRBJ1-2

CDR3nt: TGCAGTGCTAGAGATAGCCCCGGGGAGCTGTTTTTT
CDR3aa: CSARDSPGELFF
d_gene: -
abundance: -
v_gene: TRBV20-1
j_gene: TRBJ2-2

CDR3nt: TGCAGTGCGGAGAGGGGTAATTCACCCCTCCACTTT
CDR3aa: CSAERGNSPLHF
d_gene: -
abundance: many
v_gene: TRBV20-1
j_gene: TRBJ1-6

CDR3nt: TGTGCCAGCAGCAAGTCCGGGACTACTAAATACGAGCAGTACTTC
CDR3aa: CASSKSGTTKYEQYF
d_gene: TRBD2
abundance: many
v_gene: TRBV11-1
j_gene: TRBJ2-7

CDR3nt: TGTGCCAGTTTGGGGGTGGGGGGGTCTGACACTGAAGCTTTCTTT
CDR3aa: CASLGVGGSDTEAFF
d_gene: -
abundance: many
v_gene: TRBV12-3/TRBV12-4
j_gene: TRBJ1-1

CDR3nt: TGTGCCAGCAGCTTAGTCCAGAACTACGAGCAGTACTTC
CDR3aa: CASSLVQNYEQYF
d_gene: -
abundance: many
v_gene: TRBV11-3
j_gene: TRBJ2-7

CDR3nt: TGTGCCAGCAGTTTAGGCGGGGGGGTCTCCTACAATGAGCAGTTCTTC
CDR3aa: CASSLGGGVSYNEQFF
d_gene: TRBD2
abundance: many
v_gene: TRBV12-3/TRBV12-4
j_gene: TRBJ2-1

CDR3nt: TGTGCCGGCAGCTTAGCCCCAGCGGGGCAGTCCTACGAGCAGTACTTC
CDR3aa: CAGSLAPAGQSYEQYF
d_gene: TRBD2
abundance: once
v_gene: TRBV11-3
j_gene: TRBJ2-7

CDR3nt: TGTGCCAGCAGTCAACAGCACACTGAAGCTTTCTTT
CDR3aa: CASSQQHTEAFF
d_gene: -
abundance: -
v_gene: TRBV6-1
j_gene: TRBJ1-1

CDR3nt: TGCAGTGCTATGCTAGAGACCTACAATGAGCAGTTCTTC
CDR3aa: CSAMLETYNEQFF
d_gene: -
abundance: -
v_gene: TRBV20-1
j_gene: TRBJ2-1

CDR3nt: TGCGCCAGCAGCCAAGAGGGGGACGGGGAGCTGTTTTTT
CDR3aa: CASSQEGDGELFF
d_gene: -
abundance: few
v_gene: TRBV4-1
j_gene: TRBJ2-2

CDR3nt: TGTGCCAGCAGCCAAGCGGGGGGACCGACCTATCAGCCCCAGCATTTT
CDR3aa: CASSQAGGPTYQPQHF
d_gene: -
abundance: many
v_gene: TRBV7-9
j_gene: TRBJ1-5

CDR3nt: TGTGCTAGTGGTATCGGGACCTTAGGAGCTTTCTTT
CDR3aa: CASGIGTLGAFF
d_gene: -
abundance: few
v_gene: TRBV12-5
j_gene: TRBJ1-1

CDR3nt: TGTGCCAGCGGTTTCCCCAGGAAGCAGTTCTTC
CDR3aa: CASGFPRKQFF
d_gene: -
abundance: -
v_gene: TRBV14
j_gene: TRBJ2-1

CDR3nt: TGCGCCAGCAGCCAAGGACAGGGGGCATTGGCCGGGGAGCTGTTTTTT
CDR3aa: CASSQGQGALAGELFF
d_gene: TRBD1
abundance: few
v_gene: TRBV4-1
j_gene: TRBJ2-2

CDR3nt: TGTGCCAGCAGCCTGTTAACAGGGGGTAGCGAGCAGTACTTC
CDR3aa: CASSLLTGGSEQYF
d_gene: TRBD1
abundance: many
v_gene: TRBV6-1
j_gene: TRBJ2-7

CDR3nt: TGCAGCGTGATGACTAGCCGAGAGACCCAGTACTTC
CDR3aa: CSVMTSRETQYF
d_gene: TRBD2
abundance: many
v_gene: TRBV29-1
j_gene: TRBJ2-5

CDR3nt: TGCGCCAGCAGCTTGGTGGGAACAACTAATGAAAAACTGTTTTTT
CDR3aa: CASSLVGTTNEKLFF
d_gene: -
abundance: many
v_gene: TRBV5-1
j_gene: TRBJ1-4

CDR3nt: TGTGCCACCAGTGATTTGGGGACAGGGCAGGATGGCTACACCTTC
CDR3aa: CATSDLGTGQDGYTF
d_gene: TRBD1
abundance: many
v_gene: TRBV24-1
j_gene: TRBJ1-2

CDR3nt: TGTGCCAGTAGTGAGTGGGGGAGCGGCAATCAGCCCCAGCATTTT
CDR3aa: CASSEWGSGNQPQHF
d_gene: -
abundance: many
v_gene: TRBV19
j_gene: TRBJ1-5

CDR3nt: TGTGCCAGCACACGACAGGGCCACAACTATGGCTACACCTTC
CDR3aa: CASTRQGHNYGYTF
d_gene: TRBD1
abundance: many
v_gene: TRBV7-9
j_gene: TRBJ1-2

CDR3nt: TGTGCAAGTACCGGGAGCTCCTATAATTCACCCCTCCACTTT
CDR3aa: CASTGSSYNSPLHF
d_gene: -
abundance: -
v_gene: TRBV6-1
j_gene: TRBJ1-6

CDR3nt: TGTGCCAGCAGCTTAGGCGGGGGAGGACGGGAGACCCAGTACTTC
CDR3aa: CASSLGGGGRETQYF
d_gene: -
abundance: few
v_gene: TRBV13
j_gene: TRBJ2-5

CDR3nt: TGCAGCGTTGAAGATCCCGGAGGGCTCTACGAGCAGTACTTC
CDR3aa: CSVEDPGGLYEQYF
d_gene: -
abundance: -
v_gene: TRBV29-1
j_gene: TRBJ2-7

CDR3nt: TGCGCCAGCAGCCAAGATGGAGGGAGCAATCAGCCCCAGCATTTT
CDR3aa: CASSQDGGSNQPQHF
d_gene: -
abundance: many
v_gene: TRBV4-1
j_gene: TRBJ1-5

CDR3nt: TGTGCCAGCAGTTACGAGGGCCGTGAATGGAGTCCCCAGTACTTC
CDR3aa: CASSYEGREWSPQYF
d_gene: -
abundance: many
v_gene: TRBV6-5
j_gene: TRBJ2-5